This passage covers 13 T cell receptor beta chains from one sample sequenced in a study of graft-versus-host responses after intestinal transplantation. The data were produced by immunoSEQ multiplex PCR, yet TCRdb's version contains in-frame clones alone and is incomplete. This table has 90,000 to 130,000 clones, about 92% appearing once. For these receptors, no antigen is known. The sequenced sample was unstimulated CD4+ T cells sorted from spleen or lymph node cells, obtained before transplant. These receptors all come from a human donor who was the organ donor for an intestinal transplant.

The chain is built from TRBV19 and TRBJ1-5; 9 bases align to TRBD1. The CDR3 spans 17 residues. Germline V CDR1 and CDR2: LNHDA, SQIVND (reference sequence). Losses at the gene ends were 9 bases for V and 1 base for J; bases not matched to a gene: 13. CDR3 residues: CASTRDRDFFSNQPQHF. CDR3 DNA sequence: TGTGCCAGCACCCGGGACAGGGATTTTTTCAGCAATCAGCCCCAGCATTTT. Full variable domain (missing parts from reference TRBV19 and TRBJ1-5): DGGITQSPKYLFRKEGQNVTLSCEQNLNHDAMYWYRQDPGQGLRLIYYSQIVNDFQKGDIAEGYSVSREKKESFPLTVTSAQKNPTAFYLCASTRDRDFFSNQPQHFGDGTRLSIL.

The chain links TRBV19 to TRBJ2-2; no clear D gene. CDR1 LNHDA and CDR2 SQIVND come from the germline V gene (reference sequence). V shed 6 bases and J shed 4 bases, with 9 bases lying between them. This CDR3 has 13 residues. In DNA form, the CDR3 reads TGTGCCAGTAGATGGGGTCGCACCGGGGAGCTGTTTTTT. Translated: CASRWGRTGELFF.

This clone has more than one count but fewer than ten. The chain links TRBV12-5 to TRBJ1-1; D not resolved. Trimming pared 1 base from V and 7 bases from J, leaving 7 bases between. Germline values: CDR1 LGHNT, CDR2 FRNRAP. This CDR3 is built from 12 residues. CDR3 nucleotides: TGTGCTAGTGGTTTGGGGAACTATGAAGCTTTCTTT. It codes for CASGLGNYEAFF. Complete variable domain (other parts from reference TRBV12-5 and TRBJ1-1): DARVTQTPRHKVTEMGQEVTMRCQPILGHNTVFWYRQTMMQGLELLAYFRNRAPLDDSGMPKDRFSAEMPDATLATLKIQPSEPRDSAVYFCASGLGNYEAFFGQGTRLTVV.

This clone has a single count. CDR3 amino acids: CASSLAGTGAGSGYTF. For the CDR3, the DNA is TGTGCCAGCAGCTTGGCCGGGACAGGGGCAGGGAGTGGCTACACCTTC. V and J are TRBV5-4 and TRBJ1-2, with 10 bases aligning to TRBD1. Germline values: CDR1 SGHNT, CDR2 YYREEE (reference sequence). The CDR3 has 16 residues. V lost 0 bases and J lost 7; bases outside the gene matches: 9.

The J gene is TRBJ1-1, the V gene TRBV6-1, with TRBD1 matching 11 bases. Germline values: CDR1 MNHNS, CDR2 SASEGT. J was trimmed by 4 bases and V by 4 bases; bases with no gene match: 2. The CDR3 consists of 14 residues. The CDR3 sequence: CASSAGTGGTEAFF. CDR3 DNA: TGTGCCAGCAGTGCCGGGACAGGGGGCACTGAAGCTTTCTTT.

This CDR3 reads CASSLTGAENTQYF. The CDR3 DNA reads as TGTGCCAGCAGTTTAACAGGGGCGGAGAATACGCAGTATTTT. J is TRBJ2-3 and V is TRBV27; 7 bases line up with TRBD1. This CDR3 comprises 14 residues. J lost 7 bases, V lost 2 bases, and 6 bases had no gene match. Germline assignment: CDR1 MNHEY and CDR2 SMNVEV (reference sequence).

This chain uses TRBV27 with TRBJ1-1; 10 nucleotides align to TRBD1. J was trimmed by 4 bases and V by 3 bases; bases with no gene match: 5. The CDR3 totals 15 residues. The germline gives CDR1 MNHEY, CDR2 SMNVEV (reference sequence). CDR3 amino acids: CASSFQGQGPTEAFF. The CDR3 DNA is TGTGCCAGCAGTTTTCAGGGACAGGGGCCCACTGAAGCTTTCTTT.

The rearrangement joins TRBV11-2 to TRBJ2-7; TRBD1 agrees at 8 bases. Germline V CDR1 and CDR2: SGHAT, FQNNGV. This CDR3 is 15 amino acids long. V lost 3 bases to trimming and J lost 4 bases; unmatched junction nucleotides: 8. CDR3 coding DNA: TGTGCCAGCAGCTTGAACAGGGGGTATATTTACGAGCAGTACTTC. Translation gives CASSLNRGYIYEQYF.

The rearrangement joins TRBV28 to TRBJ1-5; D remains unclear. The CDR3 covers 14 residues. Germline V lookup: CDR1 MDHEN, CDR2 SYDVKM. Trimming removed 2 bases from V and 7 bases from J, with 12 bases in between. In DNA, the CDR3 is TGTGCCAGCAGTTTAAACCCAACCCGACAGCCCCAGCATTTT. It translates to CASSLNPTRQPQHF.

The chain carries TRBV5-1 and TRBJ2-3, with 7 bases aligning to TRBD1. The CDR3 spans 15 residues. Germline CDR1 is SGHRS and CDR2 is YFSETQ. The V and J ends lost 4 bases and 0 bases, in that order; junction bases with no gene match: 5. In DNA, the CDR3 is TGCGCCAGCAGCATCGGGACAGCGAGCACAGATACGCAGTATTTT. Translating gives CASSIGTASTDTQYF.

The CDR3 DNA sequence: TGTGCCACCCGGGACAGGGGGCCGGGGGAGCAGTACTTC. Translation: CATRDRGPGEQYF. The chain carries TRBV10-3 and TRBJ2-7; TRBD1 matches at 12 bases. V lost 10 bases to trimming and J lost 7 bases; unmatched junction nucleotides: 8. Germline V gives CDR1 ENHRY, CDR2 SYGVKD. There are 13 residues in the CDR3.

The chain couples TRBV29-1 to TRBJ2-3; no clear D. The CDR3 contains 10 residues. CDR1 is SQVTM and CDR2 is ANQGSEA in the germline V gene. V shed 6 bases and J shed 2 bases, with 3 bases lying between them. In DNA form, the CDR3 reads TGCAGCGTCAACACAGATACGCAGTATTTT. Encoded protein: CSVNTDTQYF.

The chain has TRBV5-4 and TRBJ2-2; 8 bases align to TRBD2. The CDR3 is 14 residues long. Germline CDR1 SGHNT, CDR2 YYREEE (reference sequence). After removal of 0 bases from V and 6 bases from J, the junction contained 1 base not matched to a gene. This chain's CDR3 is CASSLAGGPGELFF. Written as DNA, the CDR3 is TGTGCCAGCAGCTTGGCGGGAGGGCCCGGGGAGCTGTTTTTT.